What follows are 13 T cell receptor beta chains derived from one specimen sequenced in a study of T cell changes during pregnancy in multiple sclerosis. Some clones are missing from TCRdb's copy, which holds only in-frame ones; the method was immunoSEQ multiplex PCR. The sample contains about 120,000 clones, 93% of which appear only once. Sequencing used peripheral blood, obtained before pregnancy. These receptor sequences come from a female donor with multiple sclerosis, enrolled in a pregnancy study.

The chain employs TRBV7-8 and TRBJ2-1; TRBD2 aligns across 7 bases. The CDR3 is made up of 14 amino acids. CDR1 and CDR2 (germline): SGHVS, FQNEAQ. After removal of 2 bases from V and 6 bases from J, the junction contained 4 bases not matched to a gene. The CDR3, as DNA: TGTGCCAGCAGCTTATGGCGGGGGTCCAATGAGCAGTTCTTC. This encodes CASSLWRGSNEQFF.

The V call is TRBV18, the J call TRBJ2-3; 8 bases match TRBD2. Germline CDR1 is KGHSH and CDR2 is LQKENI. Losses at the gene ends were 1 base for V and 2 bases for J; bases not matched to a gene: 5. The CDR3 is 16 amino acids. The CDR3 DNA sequence: TGTGCCAGCTCACCACGGCTAGCGGGCTCCACAGATACGCAGTATTTT. This sequence encodes CASSPRLAGSTDTQYF.

This clone came up once. The chain links TRBV6-6 to TRBJ1-4; D gene uncertain. The CDR3 is 14 amino acids. The V end was cut by 2 bases, the J end by 0 bases, with 4 bases between. Germline values: CDR1 MNHNY, CDR2 SVGAGI (reference sequence). The CDR3 sequence: CASSYGATNEKLFF. In DNA, the CDR3 is TGTGCCAGCAGTTACGGAGCAACTAATGAAAAACTGTTTTTT.

This clone has only a few counts. The chain carries TRBV7-8 and TRBJ2-7, with 11 positions matching TRBD2. Trimming removed 4 bases from V and 8 bases from J; junction bases left unmatched: 4. The CDR3 covers 13 residues. Germline CDR1 is SGHVS and CDR2 is FQNEAQ. The CDR3 here is CASSSGLADKQYF. In nucleotides, the CDR3 is TGTGCCAGCAGCTCGGGACTAGCGGACAAGCAGTACTTC.

The chain uses TRBV28 and TRBJ1-5; D perhaps matches TRBD1 (5 bases). The CDR3 is 12 amino acids. V was shortened by 6 bases and J by 6 bases, with 9 bases between the two germline ends. The V gene's germline CDR1 is MDHEN and CDR2 SYDVKM. This CDR3 reads CASSPQGQPQHF. CDR3 DNA: TGTGCCAGCAGCCCTCAGGGTCAGCCCCAGCATTTT.

The chain uses TRBV9 and TRBJ2-2, with 10 bases lining up with TRBD2. Germline loops: CDR1 SGDLS, CDR2 YYNGEE. This CDR3 spans 16 amino acids. Trimming removed 4 bases from V and 4 bases from J; junction bases left unmatched: 7. Here the CDR3 DNA reads TGTGCCAGCAGCCTACGGACTAGCGGCCTCACCGGGGAGCTGTTTTTT. It codes for CASSLRTSGLTGELFF.

This chain uses TRBV27 with TRBJ1-5, with D possibly being TRBD1 (5 bases). Germline loops: CDR1 MNHEY, CDR2 SMNVEV (reference sequence). The CDR3 runs to 19 residues. Trimming took 2 bases from V and 2 from J, leaving 22 bases between them. The CDR3 protein is CASSLAPSGHLGGNQPQHF. CDR3 in DNA: TGTGCCAGCAGTTTAGCCCCCTCAGGACATCTTGGGGGCAATCAGCCCCAGCATTTT.

Concerning this clone itself: This sample includes further DNA sequences coding for the same CDR3. The chain links TRBV11-2 to TRBJ1-1, with no clear D. Germline V CDR1 and CDR2: SGHAT, FQNNGV. Trimming took off 5 bases at V and 0 bases at J, with 7 bases between the two ends. The CDR3 loop spans 13 amino acids. The CDR3 DNA sequence: TGTGCCAGCAGCCCTAATCTGAACACTGAAGCTTTCTTT. It codes for CASSPNLNTEAFF.

The rearrangement uses TRBV28 and TRBJ2-2, with TRBD2 matching over 11 bases. With V trimmed by 5 bases and J by 7 bases, 12 bases remained unmatched. CDR1 and CDR2 (germline): MDHEN, SYDVKM. The CDR3 is 17 residues long. The CDR3 sequence: CASSQSPLAGVHGELFF. CDR3 bases: TGTGCCAGCAGTCAATCCCCACTAGCGGGAGTGCACGGGGAGCTGTTTTTT.

This chain connects TRBV19 to TRBJ2-1, with TRBD1 identical over 7 bases. Germline CDR1 is LNHDA and CDR2 is SQIVND (reference sequence). There are 15 residues in the CDR3. The ends lost 5 bases at V and 4 bases at J; junction bases unmatched: 8. CDR3: CASSPLDRAYNEQFF. The CDR3 region has the DNA TGTGCCAGTAGTCCTCTAGACAGGGCTTACAATGAGCAGTTCTTC. Variable domain in full (rest from reference TRBV19 and TRBJ2-1): DGGITQSPKYLFRKEGQNVTLSCEQNLNHDAMYWYRQDPGQGLRLIYYSQIVNDFQKGDIAEGYSVSREKKESFPLTVTSAQKNPTAFYLCASSPLDRAYNEQFFGPGTRLTVL.

The chain uses TRBV28 and TRBJ2-7; no clear D gene. Trimming shortened V by 5 bases and J by 4 bases, and 12 bases separated the two germline ends. The CDR3 has 13 residues. Germline values: CDR1 MDHEN, CDR2 SYDVKM. In nucleotides, the CDR3 is TGTGCCAGCAGTGAGATAGCCATGTACGAGCAGTACTTC. The encoded protein is CASSEIAMYEQYF.

This chain joins TRBV4-1 and TRBJ1-6; D perhaps matches TRBD1 (6 bases). V lost 1 base and J lost 9, with 16 bases in between. The CDR3 consists of 16 residues. Germline loops: CDR1 MGHRA, CDR2 YSYEKL. Written as DNA, the CDR3 is TGCGCCAGCAGCCAAGGCCTACAGGGTGGAAGTTCACCCCTCCACTTT. Translation gives CASSQGLQGGSSPLHF.

This sequence joins TRBV19 and TRBJ1-4; D remains unclear. Germline V gene lookup returns CDR1 LNHDA and CDR2 SQIVND (reference sequence). CDR3 size: 15 residues. Trimming pared 3 bases from V and 3 bases from J, leaving 11 bases between. The CDR3 nucleotides read TGTGCCAGTAGTATGGAGGGAATTTCTAATGAAAAACTGTTTTTT. Translated: CASSMEGISNEKLFF.